This TCR beta chain was sequenced in a study of blood T cell repertoires in COVID-19. Study at large: COVID-19 samples from acute and convalescent phases originated in the United States, Italy and Spain. The analysed material was cDNA or gDNA that came from T cells, B-cell-depleted T cells, or PBMCs.

Original data processing: Cell counts per sample came from amplifying reference gene primers. Sequenced by immunoSEQ multiplex PCR; TCRdb stores in-frame clones only, minus some. Clonal size and the V and J genes are those of that table, whereas D and trimming came from the DNA. The sample has around 75,000 clones; around 90% are singletons. There are 15 residues in the CDR3. Germline CDR1 reads MDHEN; CDR2 reads SYDVKM. Trimming cost V 2 bases and J 1 base, with 11 bases left between them. The V and J genes are TRBV28 and TRBJ1-1; D is unclear. This sequence was found in a man aged 45-65 years with acute or convalescent COVID-19. Sequencing used peripheral blood. CDR3 nucleotides: TGTGCCAGCAGTTTACGTGTAACAACGAACACTGAAGCTTTCTTT. The encoded protein is CASSLRVTTNTEAFF. Using reference TRBV28 and TRBJ1-1 for the parts outside the CDR3, the full variable domain is DVKVTQSSRYLVKRTGEKVFLECVQDMDHENMFWYRQDPGLGLRLIYFSYDVKMKEKGDIPEGYSVSREKKERFSLILESASTNQTSMYLCASSLRVTTNTEAFFGQGTRLTVV.